This TCR beta chain was sequenced in a study of T-cell memory formation after mild COVID-19 (dated by TCRdb to the early 2020s). Notes on the research overall: TCR sequence clusters from the two donors were found to be largely donor specific. Longitudinal TCRalpha and TCRbeta repertoire sequencing tracked T-cell clones expanding and contracting after mild COVID-19 in two donors. The cohort was made up of two young adult volunteers, one female and one male, who were previously healthy.

This clonotype was observed a handful of times. Its cognate antigen has yet to be identified. The input lacks base qualities; no much larger clone sits a single base away. Instrument used: Illumina NovaSeq 6000. TCRalpha and TCRbeta cDNA libraries were constructed by 5'RACE with constant-segment primers, with sample barcodes and unique molecular identifiers being introduced. RNA was extracted from every sample with Trizol reagent. The libraries were amplified in two PCR steps, and the second step added a second sample barcode and Illumina TruSeq adapters. The libraries were sequenced on an Illumina NovaSeq using 2 x 150 bp paired-end reads. As for how the authors treated the data: With migec v1.2.7, reads were demultiplexed and then collapsed into UMI-guided consensus sequences. Using mixcr v2.1.11, the UMI consensuses were aligned to TRA and TRB V and J templates and assembled into clonotypes. A clonotype was counted as expanded or contracted only if both edgeR and NoisET called the change significant, with noise models trained on biological replicates. For edgeR calls, the thresholds were a false discovery rate-adjusted p below 0.01 and a log2 fold-change of 1. As an exploratory analysis of dynamics, max-normalized trajectories of the 1000 most abundant clonotypes were examined by PCA with hierarchical clustering. Separately sequenced CD4+ and CD8+ repertoires were used to assign a CD4 or CD8 phenotype to each responding clone. The raw public reads went through TCRdb reprocessing: fastp at Q25, MiXCR clone calling, in-frame beta chains kept. Here each entry gathers all rows of one CDR3 protein and keeps the most common genes and DNA. TCRdb's processing, not the authors' own work, is the source of the V and J calls. The sample profile shows roughly 150,000 distinct CDR3 sequences; 11% to 15% of them were found once. The ten largest account for under 30% of the sample.

Here is what the overall study found, with its caveats: Contracting CD4+ clones appeared mostly in the CM and EM memory subsets, whereas CD8+ clones were enriched in EMRA. Some responding clones were detected in pre-infection memory, suggesting pre-existing cross-reactive memory T cells joined the SARS-CoV-2 response. The study covered only two mild cases, and larger cohorts including severe cases with pre-infection samples were considered necessary. The second-wave clones that peaked on day 37 were not confirmed to be SARS-CoV-2 specific. Clones contracting from day 15 to 85 had balanced CD4/CD8 phenotypes, while a second wave expanding from day 15 to 37 was biased towards CD4+.

Ficoll-Paque density gradient centrifugation was used to isolate PBMCs. The sequence came from an adult woman who had mild COVID-19 (a few samples of this study predate the infection). The sample titles of this study are shuffled in the database, so cell type and time point are left out; the donor was told from shared clones. The source material was PBMCs or a T cell subset sorted from them (not recorded which).

CDR3 sequence: CASSWTSGDNEQFF. The DNA sequence reads TGTGCCAGTAGCTGGACTAGCGGGGACAATGAGCAGTTCTTC. The sequence is built from TRBV19 and TRBJ2-1; TRBD2 lines up with 12 middle nucleotides. Unmatched junction bases come to 2, with V trimmed by 6 bases and J by 5 bases. CDR1 and CDR2, looked up from the germline V gene (reference sequence), are LNHDA and SQIVND. From cysteine to phenylalanine, the CDR3 is 14 amino acids long. The sequence is cut down to CDR3 DNA, 42 bases in frame from base 1.